This TCR beta chain is from a study of blood T cell repertoires in COVID-19. Sequenced by immunoSEQ multiplex PCR; TCRdb stores in-frame clones only, minus some. Of under 200,000 clones in the sample, 80% were seen once. The CDR3 runs 14 residues. The ends lost 5 bases at V and 7 bases at J; junction bases unmatched: 8. CDR1 SGHTA and CDR2 FQGTGA come from the germline V gene. The chain recombines TRBV7-3 with TRBJ1-5; 7 nucleotides match TRBD1. The specimen was PBMCs or T cells enriched from blood (not recorded which). This TCR derives from a woman aged 55 to 70 who had recovered from COVID-19. CDR3 nucleotides: TGTGCCAGCAGCCCTCCTCGCAGGGGGCAGCCCCAGCATTTT. Its translation: CASSPPRRGQPQHF.